This T cell receptor (beta chain) was sequenced during a study of blood T cell repertoires in COVID-19. It was within 2 weeks before study entry that exposed participants met a COVID-19 case. This CDR3 is 14 amino acids long. Looked up from germline, CDR1 is SNHLY and CDR2 is FYNNEI. Trimming took 6 bases from V and 5 from J; bases not matched to a gene: 4. Produced via immunoSEQ multiplex PCR; TCRdb's table is partial and in-frame only. The table lists around 330,000 clones, approximately 81% of them singletons, with 1.5% to 2% in the top ten. This chain uses TRBV2 with TRBJ2-2; 9 bases align to TRBD1. This TCR was sampled from a woman in her 30s who had been exposed to COVID-19. Source material: PBMCs or T cells enriched from blood (not recorded which). The CDR3 nucleotides are TGTGCCAGCAGAGCTGGGACAGGGACCGGGGAGCTGTTTTTT. Amino acids: CASRAGTGTGELFF.